A selection of T cell receptor beta chains follows, all from one sample in a study of prognosis after radiotherapy for stage I lung cancer. MiXCR, run by TCRdb on the multiplex PCR reads, gives a single entry per CDR3 protein. This sample has around 51,000 distinct CDR3 sequences, with less than 45% found just once. This specimen consisted of PBMCs, obtained before or after stereotactic body radiation therapy (not recorded which). These receptors were collected from a donor aged 50 or older with non-small cell lung cancer. Both conserved end residues are part of each CDR3. A D gene is named only where the DNA matches it firmly. Some rows have no size entry. The others give once, few or many, or a class for an expanded clone.

d_call j_call cdr3_length v_call clone_size cdr3_aa cdr3_nt
. TRBJ2-6 17 TRBV15 many CATSRGGFAAGANVLTF TGTGCCACCAGCAGGGGAGGCTTTGCGGCGGGGGCCAACGTCCTGACTTTC
TRBD2 TRBJ2-3 16 TRBV9 . CASIVETSGITDTQYF TGTGCCAGCATCGTAGAGACTAGCGGGATCACAGATACGCAGTATTTT
. TRBJ2-3 14 TRBV6-5 many CASSYGTPRDTQYF TGTGCCAGCAGTTACGGGACACCGAGGGATACGCAGTATTTT
TRBD2 TRBJ2-7 13 TRBV24-1 . CAPRREVGDEQYF TGTGCCCCCCGGCGGGAGGTGGGGGACGAGCAGTACTTC
. TRBJ1-4 14 TRBV19 many CASKSEGFPEKLFF TGTGCCAGTAAGAGTGAGGGATTCCCAGAAAAACTGTTTTTT
TRBD2 TRBJ2-7 15 TRBV9 many CASSPGLAGVHEQYF TGTGCCAGCAGCCCTGGGCTAGCGGGAGTCCACGAGCAGTACTTC
. TRBJ2-5 15 TRBV2 many CASSETEVVGVTQYF TGTGCCAGCAGTGAAACGGAGGTTGTGGGGGTGACCCAGTACTTC
TRBD2 TRBJ2-1 16 TRBV12-3/TRBV12-4 . CASSQHSGRDENEQFF TGTGCCAGCAGTCAACACAGCGGGAGGGACGAGAATGAGCAGTTCTTC
. TRBJ2-3 15 TRBV4-3 many CASSQGGATTDTQYF TGCGCCAGCAGCCAAGGCGGAGCCACCACAGATACGCAGTATTTT
. TRBJ2-1 14 TRBV9 many CASSEGGLYNEQFF TGTGCCAGCTCAGAGGGGGGGTTGTACAATGAGCAGTTCTTC
. TRBJ2-3 13 TRBV3-1 many CASGRRVTDTQYF TGTGCCAGTGGGCGGCGGGTTACAGATACGCAGTATTTT
TRBD1 TRBJ2-7 14 TRBV4-3 many CASSQDRESAEQYF TGCGCCAGCAGCCAGGACAGGGAATCCGCCGAGCAGTACTTC
. TRBJ2-3 14 TRBV5-6 many CASSLTSSTDTQYF TGTGCCAGCAGCTTGACATCTAGCACAGATACGCAGTATTTT
. TRBJ2-5 13 TRBV7-9 many CASSLAGGETQYF TGTGCCAGCAGCTTAGCCGGGGGCGAGACCCAGTACTTC
TRBD1 TRBJ2-7 15 TRBV5-6 . CASSRTGTGNYEQYF TGTGCCAGCAGTCGAACAGGGACAGGAAACTACGAGCAGTACTTC
TRBD2 TRBJ2-2 14 TRBV19 . CASSMGGTPGELFF TGTGCCAGTAGTATGGGAGGGACCCCCGGGGAGCTGTTTTTT
. TRBJ2-1 14 TRBV30 many CAWSVGSSYNEQFF TGTGCCTGGAGTGTGGGGAGCTCCTACAATGAGCAGTTCTTC
. TRBJ2-7 14 TRBV6-2/TRBV6-3 many CASNLRDNSYEQYF TGTGCCAGCAACCTACGGGACAACTCCTACGAGCAGTACTTC
TRBD2 TRBJ2-5 18 TRBV5-1 . CASSPGLAGVSAQETQYF TGCGCCAGCAGTCCTGGACTAGCGGGAGTGTCGGCCCAAGAGACCCAGTACTTC
. TRBJ2-2 14 TRBV10-3 many CAISEMVNTGELFF TGTGCCATCAGTGAGATGGTCAACACCGGGGAGCTGTTTTTT
. TRBJ2-1 15 TRBV24-1 . CATSDQGLQRDEQFF TGTGCCACCAGTGACCAAGGACTCCAGAGGGATGAGCAGTTCTTC
. TRBJ2-2 18 TRBV4-2 many CASSQERAQVGGTGELFF TGTGCCAGCAGCCAAGAGAGGGCGCAGGTGGGGGGCACCGGGGAGCTGTTTTTT